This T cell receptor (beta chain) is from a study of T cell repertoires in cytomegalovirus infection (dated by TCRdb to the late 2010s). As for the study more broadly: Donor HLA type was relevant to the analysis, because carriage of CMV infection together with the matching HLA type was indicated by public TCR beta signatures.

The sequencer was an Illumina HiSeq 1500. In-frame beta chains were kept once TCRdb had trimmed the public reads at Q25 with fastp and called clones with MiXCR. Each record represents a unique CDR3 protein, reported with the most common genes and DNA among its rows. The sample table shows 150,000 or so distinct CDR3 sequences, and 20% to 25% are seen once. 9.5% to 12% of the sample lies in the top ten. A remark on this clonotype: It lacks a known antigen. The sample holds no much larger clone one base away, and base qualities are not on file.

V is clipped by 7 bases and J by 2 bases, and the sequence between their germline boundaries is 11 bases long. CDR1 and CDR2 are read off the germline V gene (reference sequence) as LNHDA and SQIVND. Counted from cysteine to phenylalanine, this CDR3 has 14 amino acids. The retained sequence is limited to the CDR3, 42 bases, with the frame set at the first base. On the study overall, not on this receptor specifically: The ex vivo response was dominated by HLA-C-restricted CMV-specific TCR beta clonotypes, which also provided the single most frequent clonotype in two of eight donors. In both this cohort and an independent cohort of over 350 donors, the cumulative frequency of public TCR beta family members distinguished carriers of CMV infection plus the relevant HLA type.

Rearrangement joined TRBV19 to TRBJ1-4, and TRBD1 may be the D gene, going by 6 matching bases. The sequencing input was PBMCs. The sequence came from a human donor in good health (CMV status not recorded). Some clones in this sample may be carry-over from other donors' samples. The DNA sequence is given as TGTGCCAGTAACCCCCAGGGGACTAATGAAAAACTGTTTTTT. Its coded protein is CASNPQGTNEKLFF.